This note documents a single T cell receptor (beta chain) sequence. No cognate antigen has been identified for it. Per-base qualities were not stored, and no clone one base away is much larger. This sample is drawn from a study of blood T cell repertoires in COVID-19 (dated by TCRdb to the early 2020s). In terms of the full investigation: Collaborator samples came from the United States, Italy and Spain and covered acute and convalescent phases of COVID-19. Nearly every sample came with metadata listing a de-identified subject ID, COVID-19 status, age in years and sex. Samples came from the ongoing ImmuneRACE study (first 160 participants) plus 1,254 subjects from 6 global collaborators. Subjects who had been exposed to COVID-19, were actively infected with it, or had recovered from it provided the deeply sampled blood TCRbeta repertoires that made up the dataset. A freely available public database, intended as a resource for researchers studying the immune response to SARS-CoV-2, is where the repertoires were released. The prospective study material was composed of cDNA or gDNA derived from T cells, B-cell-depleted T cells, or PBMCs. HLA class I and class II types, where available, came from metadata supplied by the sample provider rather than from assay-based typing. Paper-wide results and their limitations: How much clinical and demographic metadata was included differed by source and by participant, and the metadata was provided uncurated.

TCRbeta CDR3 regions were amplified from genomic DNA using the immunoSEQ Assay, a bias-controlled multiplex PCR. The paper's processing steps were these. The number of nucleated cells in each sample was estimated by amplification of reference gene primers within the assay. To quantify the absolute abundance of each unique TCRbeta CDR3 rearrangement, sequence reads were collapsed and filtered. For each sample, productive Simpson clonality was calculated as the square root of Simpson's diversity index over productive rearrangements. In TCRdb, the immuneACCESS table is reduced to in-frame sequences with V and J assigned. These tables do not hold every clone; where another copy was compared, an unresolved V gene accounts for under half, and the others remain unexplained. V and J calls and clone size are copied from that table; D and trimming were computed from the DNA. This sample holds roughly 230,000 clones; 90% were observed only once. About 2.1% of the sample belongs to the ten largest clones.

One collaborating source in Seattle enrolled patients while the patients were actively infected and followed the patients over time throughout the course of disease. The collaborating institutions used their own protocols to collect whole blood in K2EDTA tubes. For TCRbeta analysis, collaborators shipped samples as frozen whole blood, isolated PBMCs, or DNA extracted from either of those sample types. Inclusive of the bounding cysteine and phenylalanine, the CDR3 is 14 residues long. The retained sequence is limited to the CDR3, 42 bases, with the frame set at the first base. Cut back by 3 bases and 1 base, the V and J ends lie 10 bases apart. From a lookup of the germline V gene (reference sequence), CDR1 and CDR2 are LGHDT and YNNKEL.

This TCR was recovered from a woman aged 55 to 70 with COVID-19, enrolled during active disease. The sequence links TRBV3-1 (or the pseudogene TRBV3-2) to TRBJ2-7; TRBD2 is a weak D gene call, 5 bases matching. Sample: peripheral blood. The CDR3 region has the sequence CASSQRVGSYEQYF. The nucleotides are TGTGCCAGCAGCCAGAGGGTTGGTTCCTACGAGCAGTACTTC.